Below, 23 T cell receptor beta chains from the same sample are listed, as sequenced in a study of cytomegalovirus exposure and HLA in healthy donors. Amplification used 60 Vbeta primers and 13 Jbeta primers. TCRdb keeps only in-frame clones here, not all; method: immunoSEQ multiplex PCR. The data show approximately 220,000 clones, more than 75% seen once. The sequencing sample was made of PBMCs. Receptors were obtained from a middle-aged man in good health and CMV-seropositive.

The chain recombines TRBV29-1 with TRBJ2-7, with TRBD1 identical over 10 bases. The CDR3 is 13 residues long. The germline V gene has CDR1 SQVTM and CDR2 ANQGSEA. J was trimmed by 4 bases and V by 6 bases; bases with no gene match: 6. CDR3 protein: CSVRDRGFYEQYF. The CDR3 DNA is TGCAGCGTCCGGGACAGGGGTTTTTACGAGCAGTACTTC.

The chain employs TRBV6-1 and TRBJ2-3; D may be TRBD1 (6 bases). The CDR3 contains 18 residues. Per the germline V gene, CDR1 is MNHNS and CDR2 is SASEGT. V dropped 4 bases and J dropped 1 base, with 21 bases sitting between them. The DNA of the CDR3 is TGTGCCAGCAGTGGGCTAAGAGTATGGGGGCTTGGCACAGATACGCAGTATTTT. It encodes CASSGLRVWGLGTDTQYF.

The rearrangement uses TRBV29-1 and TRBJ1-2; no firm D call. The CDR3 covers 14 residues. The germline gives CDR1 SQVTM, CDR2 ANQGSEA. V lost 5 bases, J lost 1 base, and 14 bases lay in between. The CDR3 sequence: CSVQTNAGNYGYTF. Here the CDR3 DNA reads TGCAGCGTTCAAACGAACGCCGGTAACTATGGCTACACCTTC. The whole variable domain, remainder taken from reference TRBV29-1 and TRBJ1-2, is SAVISQKPSRDICQRGTSLTIQCQVDSQVTMMFWYRQQPGQSLTLIATANQGSEATYESGFVIDKFPISRPNLTFSTLTVSNMSPEDSSIYLCSVQTNAGNYGYTFGSGTRLTVV.

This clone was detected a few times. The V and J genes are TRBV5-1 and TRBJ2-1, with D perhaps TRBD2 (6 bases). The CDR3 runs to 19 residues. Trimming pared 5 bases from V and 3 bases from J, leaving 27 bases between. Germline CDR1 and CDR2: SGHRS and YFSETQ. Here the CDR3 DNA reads TGCGCCAGCAGAAGAAGCGGGTGGTCGGGAGAGCTTATCTACAATGAGCAGTTCTTC. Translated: CASRRSGWSGELIYNEQFF.

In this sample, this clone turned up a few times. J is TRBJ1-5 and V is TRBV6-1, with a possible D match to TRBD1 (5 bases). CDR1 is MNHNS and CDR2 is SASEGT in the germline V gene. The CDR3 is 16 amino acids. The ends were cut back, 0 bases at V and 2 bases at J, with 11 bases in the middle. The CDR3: CASSEATGGGNQPQHF. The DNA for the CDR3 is TGTGCCAGCAGTGAAGCTACAGGAGGGGGCAATCAGCCCCAGCATTTT.

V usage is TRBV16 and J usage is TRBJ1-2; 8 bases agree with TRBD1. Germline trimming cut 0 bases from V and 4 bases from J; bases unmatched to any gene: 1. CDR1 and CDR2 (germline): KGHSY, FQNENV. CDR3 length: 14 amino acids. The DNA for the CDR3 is TGTGCCAGCAGCCAATCTACAGGGGGCTATGGCTACACCTTC. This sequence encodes CASSQSTGGYGYTF. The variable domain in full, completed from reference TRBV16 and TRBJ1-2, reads GEEVAQTPKHLVRGEGQKAKLYCAPIKGHSYVFWYQQVLKNEFKFLISFQNENVFDETGMPKERFSAKCLPNSPCSLEIQATKLEDSAVYFCASSQSTGGYGYTFGSGTRLTVV.

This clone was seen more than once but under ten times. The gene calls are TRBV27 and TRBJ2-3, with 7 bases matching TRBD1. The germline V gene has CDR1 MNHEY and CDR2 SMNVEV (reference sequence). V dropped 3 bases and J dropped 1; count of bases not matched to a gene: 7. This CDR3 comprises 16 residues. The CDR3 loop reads CASSFTRDSRTDTQYF. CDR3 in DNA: TGTGCCAGCAGTTTTACCCGGGACAGCCGCACAGATACGCAGTATTTT.

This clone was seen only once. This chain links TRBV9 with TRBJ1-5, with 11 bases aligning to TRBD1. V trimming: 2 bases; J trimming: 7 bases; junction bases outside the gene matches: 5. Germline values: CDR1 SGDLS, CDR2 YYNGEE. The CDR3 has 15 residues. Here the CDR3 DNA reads TGTGCCAGCAGCGTCGGGACAGGGGGGGCGCAGCCCCAGCATTTT. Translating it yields CASSVGTGGAQPQHF.

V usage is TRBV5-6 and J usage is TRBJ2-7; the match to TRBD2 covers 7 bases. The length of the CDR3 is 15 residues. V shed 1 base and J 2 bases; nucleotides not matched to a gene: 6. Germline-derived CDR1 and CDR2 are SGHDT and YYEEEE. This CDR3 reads CASSLRLAVAYEQYF. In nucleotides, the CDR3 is TGTGCCAGCAGCTTGAGACTAGCTGTTGCCTACGAGCAGTACTTC.

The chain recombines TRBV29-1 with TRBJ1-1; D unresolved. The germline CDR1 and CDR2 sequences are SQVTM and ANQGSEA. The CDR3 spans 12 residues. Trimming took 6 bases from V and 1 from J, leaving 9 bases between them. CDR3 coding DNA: TGCAGCGTCCCCGACACGAACACTGAAGCTTTCTTT. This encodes CSVPDTNTEAFF.

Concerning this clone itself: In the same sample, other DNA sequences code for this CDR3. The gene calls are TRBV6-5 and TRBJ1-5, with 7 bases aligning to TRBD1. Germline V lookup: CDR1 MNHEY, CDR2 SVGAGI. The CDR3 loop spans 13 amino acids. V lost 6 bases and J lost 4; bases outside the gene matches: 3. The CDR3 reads CASSRQGNQPQHF. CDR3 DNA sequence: TGTGCCAGCAGCCGACAGGGTAATCAGCCCCAGCATTTT.

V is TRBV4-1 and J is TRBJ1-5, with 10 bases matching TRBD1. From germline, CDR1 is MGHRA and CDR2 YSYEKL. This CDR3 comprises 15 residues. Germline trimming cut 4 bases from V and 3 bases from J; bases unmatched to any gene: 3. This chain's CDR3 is CASSRGQGINQPQHF. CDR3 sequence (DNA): TGCGCCAGCAGCCGGGGACAGGGGATCAATCAGCCCCAGCATTTT.

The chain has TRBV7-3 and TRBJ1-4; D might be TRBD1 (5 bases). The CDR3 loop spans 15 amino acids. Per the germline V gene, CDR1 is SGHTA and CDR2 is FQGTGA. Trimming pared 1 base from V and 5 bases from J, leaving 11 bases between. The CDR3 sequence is CASSLSGAWNEKLFF. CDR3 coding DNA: TGTGCCAGCAGCTTAAGTGGGGCGTGGAATGAAAAACTGTTTTTT.

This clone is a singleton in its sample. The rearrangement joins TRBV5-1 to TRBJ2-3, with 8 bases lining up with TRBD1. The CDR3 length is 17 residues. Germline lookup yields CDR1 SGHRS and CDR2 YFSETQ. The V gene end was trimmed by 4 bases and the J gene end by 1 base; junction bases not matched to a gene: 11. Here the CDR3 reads CASSTRTGNLRTDTQYF. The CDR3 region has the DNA TGCGCCAGCAGCACCCGGACAGGGAATCTCCGCACAGATACGCAGTATTTT.

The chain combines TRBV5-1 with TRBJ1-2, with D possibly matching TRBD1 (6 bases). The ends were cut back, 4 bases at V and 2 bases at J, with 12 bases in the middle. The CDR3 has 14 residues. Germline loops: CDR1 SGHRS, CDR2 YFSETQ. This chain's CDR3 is CASSIGTNNYGYTF. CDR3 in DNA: TGCGCCAGCAGCATCGGGACAAACAACTATGGCTACACCTTC.

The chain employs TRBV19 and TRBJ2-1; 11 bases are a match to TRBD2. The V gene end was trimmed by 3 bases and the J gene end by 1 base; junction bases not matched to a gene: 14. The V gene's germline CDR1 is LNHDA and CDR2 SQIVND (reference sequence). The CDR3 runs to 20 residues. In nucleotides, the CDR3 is TGTGCCAGTAGTATCCCGACCGCGACTAGCGGGAAAGGGTCCTACAATGAGCAGTTCTTC. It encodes CASSIPTATSGKGSYNEQFF.

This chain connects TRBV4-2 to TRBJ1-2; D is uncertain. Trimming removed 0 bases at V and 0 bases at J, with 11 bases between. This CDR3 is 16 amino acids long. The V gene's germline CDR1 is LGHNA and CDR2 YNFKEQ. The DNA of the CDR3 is TGTGCCAGCAGCCAAGATCTTATGAGTTCTAACTATGGCTACACCTTC. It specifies CASSQDLMSSNYGYTF.

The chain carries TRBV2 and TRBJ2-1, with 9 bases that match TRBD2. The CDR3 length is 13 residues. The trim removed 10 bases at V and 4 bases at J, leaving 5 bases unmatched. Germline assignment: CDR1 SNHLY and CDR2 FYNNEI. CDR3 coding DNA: TGTGCCACACTAGCGGGTACTTACAATGAGCAGTTCTTC. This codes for CATLAGTYNEQFF.

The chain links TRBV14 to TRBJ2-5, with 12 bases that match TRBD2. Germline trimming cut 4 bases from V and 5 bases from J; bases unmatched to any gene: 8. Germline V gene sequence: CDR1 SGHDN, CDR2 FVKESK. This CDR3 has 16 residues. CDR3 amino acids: CASSLRTSGISETQYF. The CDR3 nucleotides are TGTGCCAGCAGCCTCCGGACTAGCGGGATCTCGGAGACCCAGTACTTC. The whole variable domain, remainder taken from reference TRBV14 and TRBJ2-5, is EAGVTQFPSHSVIEKGQTVTLRCDPISGHDNLYWYRRVMGKEIKFLLHFVKESKQDESGMPNNRFLAERTGGTYSTLKVQPAELEDSGVYFCASSLRTSGISETQYFGPGTRLLVL.

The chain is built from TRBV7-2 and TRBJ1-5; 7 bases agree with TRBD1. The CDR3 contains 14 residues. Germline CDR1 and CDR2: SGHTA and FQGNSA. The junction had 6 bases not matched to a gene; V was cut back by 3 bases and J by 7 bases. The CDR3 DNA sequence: TGTGCCAGCAGCTTTCAGGGGGTGGAACAGCCCCAGCATTTT. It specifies CASSFQGVEQPQHF.

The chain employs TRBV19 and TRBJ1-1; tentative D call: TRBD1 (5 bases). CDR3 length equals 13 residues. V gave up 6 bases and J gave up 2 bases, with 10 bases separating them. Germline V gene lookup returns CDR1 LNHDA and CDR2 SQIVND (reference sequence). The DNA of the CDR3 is TGTGCCAGTAGCCGCAGGGAAAACACTGAAGCTTTCTTT. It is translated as CASSRRENTEAFF.

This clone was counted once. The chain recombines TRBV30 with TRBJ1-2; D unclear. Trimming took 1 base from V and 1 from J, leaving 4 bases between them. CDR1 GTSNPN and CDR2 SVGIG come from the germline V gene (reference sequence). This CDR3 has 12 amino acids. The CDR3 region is CAWSDGNYGYTF. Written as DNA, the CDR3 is TGTGCCTGGAGTGACGGTAACTATGGCTACACCTTC.

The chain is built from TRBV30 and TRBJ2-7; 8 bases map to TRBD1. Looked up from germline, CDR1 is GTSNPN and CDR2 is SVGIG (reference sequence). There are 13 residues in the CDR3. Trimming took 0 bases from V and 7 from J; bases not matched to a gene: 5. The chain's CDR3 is CAWSVTGGSEQYF. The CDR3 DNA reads TGTGCCTGGAGTGTTACAGGGGGGAGTGAGCAGTACTTC. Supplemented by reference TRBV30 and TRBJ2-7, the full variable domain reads SQTIHQWPATLVQPVGSPLSLECTVEGTSNPNLYWYRQAAGRGLQLLFYSVGIGQISSEVPQNLSASRPQDRQFILSSKKLLLSDSGFYLCAWSVTGGSEQYFGPGTRLTVT.